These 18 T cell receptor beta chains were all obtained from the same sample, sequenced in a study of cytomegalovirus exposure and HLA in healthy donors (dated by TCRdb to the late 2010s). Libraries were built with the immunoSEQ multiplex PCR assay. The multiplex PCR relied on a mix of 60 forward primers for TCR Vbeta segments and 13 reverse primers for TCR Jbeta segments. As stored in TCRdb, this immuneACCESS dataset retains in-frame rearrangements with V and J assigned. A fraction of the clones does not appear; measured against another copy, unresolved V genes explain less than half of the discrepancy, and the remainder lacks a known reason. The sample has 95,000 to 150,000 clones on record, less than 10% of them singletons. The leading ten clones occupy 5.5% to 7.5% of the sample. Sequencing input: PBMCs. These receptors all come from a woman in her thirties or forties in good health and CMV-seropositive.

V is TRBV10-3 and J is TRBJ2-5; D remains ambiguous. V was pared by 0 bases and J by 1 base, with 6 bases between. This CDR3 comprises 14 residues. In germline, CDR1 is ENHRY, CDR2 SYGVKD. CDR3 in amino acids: CAISESGSQETQYF. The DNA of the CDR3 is TGTGCCATCAGTGAGTCGGGCAGCCAAGAGACCCAGTACTTC.

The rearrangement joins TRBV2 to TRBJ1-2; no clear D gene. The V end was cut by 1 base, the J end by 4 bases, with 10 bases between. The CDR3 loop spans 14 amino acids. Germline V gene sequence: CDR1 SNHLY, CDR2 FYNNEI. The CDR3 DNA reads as TGTGCCAGCAGTGAAGAGTACAGTATCTATGGCTACACCTTC. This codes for CASSEEYSIYGYTF.

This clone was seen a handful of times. This CDR3 is CASSLSGFRGNEQFF. The CDR3 nucleotides read TGTGCCAGCAGTTTATCGGGCTTTCGGGGTAATGAGCAGTTCTTC. The V gene is TRBV27, the J gene TRBJ2-1; D might be TRBD2 (5 bases). This CDR3 is built from 15 residues. The germline gives CDR1 MNHEY, CDR2 SMNVEV (reference sequence). Trimming shortened V by 0 bases and J by 7 bases, and 13 bases separated the two germline ends.

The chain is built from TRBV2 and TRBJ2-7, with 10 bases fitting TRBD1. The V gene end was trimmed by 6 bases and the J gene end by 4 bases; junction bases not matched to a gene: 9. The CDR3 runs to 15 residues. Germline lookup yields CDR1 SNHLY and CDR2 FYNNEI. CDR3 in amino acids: CASSDPGTGAYEQYF. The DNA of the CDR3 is TGTGCCAGCAGCGACCCCGGGACAGGGGCATACGAGCAGTACTTC.

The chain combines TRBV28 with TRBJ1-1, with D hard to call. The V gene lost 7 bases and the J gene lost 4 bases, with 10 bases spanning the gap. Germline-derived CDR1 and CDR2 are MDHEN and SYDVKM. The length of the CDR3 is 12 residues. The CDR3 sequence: CASTGYFTEAFF. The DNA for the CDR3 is TGTGCCAGCACGGGGTACTTCACTGAAGCTTTCTTT.

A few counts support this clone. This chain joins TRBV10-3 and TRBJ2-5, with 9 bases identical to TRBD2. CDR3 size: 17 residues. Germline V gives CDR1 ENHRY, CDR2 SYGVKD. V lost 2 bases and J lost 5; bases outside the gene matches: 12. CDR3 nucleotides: TGTGCCATCAGTGAGCTTTCTGGCGGGGGGGCGGATGAGACCCAGTACTTC. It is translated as CAISELSGGGADETQYF.

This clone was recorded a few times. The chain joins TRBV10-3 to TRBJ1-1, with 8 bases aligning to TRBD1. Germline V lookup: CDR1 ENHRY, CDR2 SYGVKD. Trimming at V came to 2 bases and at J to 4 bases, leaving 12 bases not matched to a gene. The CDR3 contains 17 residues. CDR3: CAISEDPGGQGGTEAFF. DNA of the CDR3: TGTGCCATCAGTGAGGATCCAGGGGGCCAAGGGGGCACTGAAGCTTTCTTT.

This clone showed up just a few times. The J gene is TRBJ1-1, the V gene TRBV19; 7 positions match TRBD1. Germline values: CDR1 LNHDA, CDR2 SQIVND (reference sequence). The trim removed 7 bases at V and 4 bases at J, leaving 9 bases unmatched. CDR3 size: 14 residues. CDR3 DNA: TGTGCCAGTATAGAGGGACAGAGGCCCACTGAAGCTTTCTTT. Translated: CASIEGQRPTEAFF.

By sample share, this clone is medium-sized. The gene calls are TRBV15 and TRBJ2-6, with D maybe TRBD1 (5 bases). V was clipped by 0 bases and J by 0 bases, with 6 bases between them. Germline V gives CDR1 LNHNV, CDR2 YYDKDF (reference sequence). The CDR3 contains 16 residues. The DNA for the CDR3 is TGTGCCACCAGCAGAGATCAGGGCTCTGGGGCCAACGTCCTGACTTTC. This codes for CATSRDQGSGANVLTF.

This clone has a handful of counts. CDR3 DNA: TGTGCCAGTAGAGCAATCCCCACAGATACGCAGTATTTT. Translation: CASRAIPTDTQYF. The chain uses TRBV5-6 and TRBJ2-3; D is unclear. The germline gives CDR1 SGHDT, CDR2 YYEEEE. Trimming stripped 8 bases from V and 2 bases from J, with 12 bases between. This CDR3 comprises 13 residues.

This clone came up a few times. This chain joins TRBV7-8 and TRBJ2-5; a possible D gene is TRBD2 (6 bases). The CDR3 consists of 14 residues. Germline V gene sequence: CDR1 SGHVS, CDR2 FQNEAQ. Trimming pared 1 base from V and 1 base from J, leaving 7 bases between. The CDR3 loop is CASSLGRGQETQYF. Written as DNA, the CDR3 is TGTGCCAGCAGCTTAGGGCGGGGCCAAGAGACCCAGTACTTC.

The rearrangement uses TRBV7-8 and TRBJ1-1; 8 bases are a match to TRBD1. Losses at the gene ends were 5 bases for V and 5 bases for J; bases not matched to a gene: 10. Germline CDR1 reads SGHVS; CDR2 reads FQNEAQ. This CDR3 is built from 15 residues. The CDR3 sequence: CASSGAQGARTEAFF. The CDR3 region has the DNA TGTGCCAGCAGCGGTGCCCAGGGGGCGCGGACTGAAGCTTTCTTT.

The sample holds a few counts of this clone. This CDR3 is CASSDFTGAGRKLFF. CDR3 nucleotide sequence: TGCGCCAGCAGCGATTTCACAGGGGCGGGGCGAAAACTGTTTTTT. This chain joins TRBV5-1 and TRBJ1-4; 7 bases match TRBD1. The V segment lost 4 bases and the J segment 10 bases; nucleotides outside the gene matches: 13. Germline CDR1 is SGHRS and CDR2 is YFSETQ. The CDR3 covers 15 residues.

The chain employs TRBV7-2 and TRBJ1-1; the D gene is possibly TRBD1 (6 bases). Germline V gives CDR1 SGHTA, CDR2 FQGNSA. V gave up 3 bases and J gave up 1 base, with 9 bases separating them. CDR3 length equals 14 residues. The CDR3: CASSFVTGNTEAFF. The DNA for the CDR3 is TGTGCCAGCAGCTTCGTGACAGGGAACACTGAAGCTTTCTTT.

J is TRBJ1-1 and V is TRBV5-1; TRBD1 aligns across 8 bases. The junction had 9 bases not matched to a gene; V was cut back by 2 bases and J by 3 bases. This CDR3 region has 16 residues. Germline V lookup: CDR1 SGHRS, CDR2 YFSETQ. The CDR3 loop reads CASSFRQGALYTEAFF. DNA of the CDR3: TGCGCCAGCAGCTTTAGGCAGGGGGCTCTGTACACTGAAGCTTTCTTT.

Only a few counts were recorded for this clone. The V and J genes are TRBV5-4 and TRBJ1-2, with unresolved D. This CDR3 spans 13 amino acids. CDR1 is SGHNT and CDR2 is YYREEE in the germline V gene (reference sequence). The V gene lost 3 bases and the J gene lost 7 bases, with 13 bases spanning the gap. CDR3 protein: CASSSLLSRGYTF. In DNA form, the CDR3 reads TGTGCCAGCAGCTCCCTTCTGAGTCGTGGCTACACCTTC.

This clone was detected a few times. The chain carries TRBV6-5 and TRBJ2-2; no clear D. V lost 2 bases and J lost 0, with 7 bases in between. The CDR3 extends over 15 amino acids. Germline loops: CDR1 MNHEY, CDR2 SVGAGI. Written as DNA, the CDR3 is TGTGCCAGCAGTTACCCAGATCCGAACACCGGGGAGCTGTTTTTT. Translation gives CASSYPDPNTGELFF.

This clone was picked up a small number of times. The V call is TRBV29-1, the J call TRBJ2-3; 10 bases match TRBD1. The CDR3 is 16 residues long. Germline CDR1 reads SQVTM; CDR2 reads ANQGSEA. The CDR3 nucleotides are TGCACCGTCGTGACAGGCGACAGGGGGCTGTCAGATACGCAGTATTTT. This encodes CTVVTGDRGLSDTQYF.